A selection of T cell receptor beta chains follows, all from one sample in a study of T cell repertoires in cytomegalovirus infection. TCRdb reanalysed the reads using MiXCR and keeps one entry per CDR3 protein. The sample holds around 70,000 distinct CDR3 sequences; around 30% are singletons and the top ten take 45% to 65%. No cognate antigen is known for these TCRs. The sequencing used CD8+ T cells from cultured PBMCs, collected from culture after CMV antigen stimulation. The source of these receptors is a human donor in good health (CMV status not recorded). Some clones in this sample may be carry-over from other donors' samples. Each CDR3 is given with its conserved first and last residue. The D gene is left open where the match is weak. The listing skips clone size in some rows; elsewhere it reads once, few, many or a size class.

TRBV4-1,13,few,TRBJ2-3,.,TGCGCCAGCAGCCCGGGACGCACAGATACGCAGTATTTT,CASSPGRTDTQYF
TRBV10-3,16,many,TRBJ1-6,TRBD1,TGTGCCATCAGGGGGACAGGGCAGGGGGTTAATTCACCCCTCCACTTT,CAIRGTGQGVNSPLHF
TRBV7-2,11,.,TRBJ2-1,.,TGTGCTAGCGGAATTTACAATGAGCAGTTCTTC,CASGIYNEQFF
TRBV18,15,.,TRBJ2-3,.,TGTGCCAGCTCACCCTCCGGGACAACAACAGATACGCAGTATTTT,CASSPSGTTTDTQYF
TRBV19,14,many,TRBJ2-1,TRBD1,TGTGCCAGTAGTATAGCCACAGGGGGCCTTGAGCAGTTCTTC,CASSIATGGLEQFF
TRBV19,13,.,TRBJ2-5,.,TGTGCCAGTAGTCCAGGACTACAAGAGACCCAGTACTTC,CASSPGLQETQYF
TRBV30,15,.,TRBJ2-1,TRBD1,TGTGCCTGGAGTTGGACAGGGGGGTCCTACAATGAGCAGTTCTTC,CAWSWTGGSYNEQFF
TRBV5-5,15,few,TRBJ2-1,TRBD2,TGTGCCAGCAGCTTGTGGACTAGCGGGGACAATGAGCAGTTCTTC,CASSLWTSGDNEQFF
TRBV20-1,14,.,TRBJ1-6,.,TGCAGTGCCCCCCGGGGTGGGGCGAATTCACCCCTCCACTTT,CSAPRGGANSPLHF
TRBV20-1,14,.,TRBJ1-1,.,TGCAGTGCTAGAGCGCCAACTTCGAACACTGAAGCTTTCTTT,CSARAPTSNTEAFF
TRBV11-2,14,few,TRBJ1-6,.,TGTGCCAGCACCGTGACAGCTTATAATTCACCCCTCCACTTT,CASTVTAYNSPLHF